This TCR beta chain was obtained from a study of T cell clusters in autoimmune cytopenias. Each sample's input was around 270 ng genomic DNA, 35,000 to 40,000 genome equivalents. By frequency, this clonotype is large. TRB was amplified by touch-down multiplex PCR, primer pools A and B combined. TCRdb re-called the multiplex PCR reads and catalogs CDR3 proteins one per entry, DNA excluded. The sample has around 7,200 distinct CDR3 sequences; the top ten hold about 22%. CDR3 length equals 11 residues. The germline V gene has CDR1 SQVTM and CDR2 ANQGSEA. The same sample was also used in a study of T cell repertoires in aging, cancer and after chemotherapy.

The rearrangement uses TRBV29-1 and TRBJ2-5. This receptor was taken from a human donor in good health. The sequencing input was peripheral blood. The CDR3 sequence is CSVGGTETQYF.